This paragraph covers one TCR beta chain sequence. These data come from a study of T cells in Graves' hyperthyroidism and ophthalmopathy. Germline assignment: CDR1 LNHDA and CDR2 SQIVND (reference sequence). The length of the CDR3 is 16 residues. Germline trimming cut 4 bases from V and 4 bases from J; bases unmatched to any gene: 7. Using RNA transcripts as the source, TCR beta CDR3 regions were amplified. HTBI primers were used for first-round RT-PCR of the TCR CDR3. TCRdb re-analysed the multiplex PCR reads in MiXCR, keeping a single row per CDR3 protein. The sample yields 550,000 to 600,000 distinct CDR3 sequences, 12% to 15% seen once. The PBMCs were taken from approximately 11 ml of fresh peripheral blood.

The sequenced material came from blood. The sequence was obtained from a woman aged 18-29 years with Graves' ophthalmopathy. The V gene is TRBV19, the J gene TRBJ2-1; 10 nucleotides line up with TRBD2. The CDR3 nucleotides read TGTGCCAGTAGTACACGAGCGGGAGGGCCGTACAATGAGCAGTTCTTC. Translation: CASSTRAGGPYNEQFF.